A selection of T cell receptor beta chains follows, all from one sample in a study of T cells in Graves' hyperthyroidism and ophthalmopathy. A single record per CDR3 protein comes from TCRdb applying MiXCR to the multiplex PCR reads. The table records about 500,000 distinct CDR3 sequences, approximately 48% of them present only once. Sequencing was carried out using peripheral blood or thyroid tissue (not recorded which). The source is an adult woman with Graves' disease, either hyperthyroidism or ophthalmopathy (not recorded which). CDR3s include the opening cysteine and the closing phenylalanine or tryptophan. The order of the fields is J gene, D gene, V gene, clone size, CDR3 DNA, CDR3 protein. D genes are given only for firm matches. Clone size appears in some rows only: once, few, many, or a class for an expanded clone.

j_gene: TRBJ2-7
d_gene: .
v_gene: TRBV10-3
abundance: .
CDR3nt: TGTGCCATCAGTGAAAGACAGCTCTACGAGCAGTACTTC
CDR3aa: CAISERQLYEQYF

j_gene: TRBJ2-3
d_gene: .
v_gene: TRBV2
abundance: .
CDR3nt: TGTGCCAGCAGCCTACTAGCAGATACGCAGTATTTT
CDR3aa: CASSLLADTQYF

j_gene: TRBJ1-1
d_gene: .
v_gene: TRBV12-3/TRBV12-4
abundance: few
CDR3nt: TGTGCCAGCAGTTGGAAGGGAAGGGGGGAAGCTTTCTTT
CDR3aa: CASSWKGRGEAFF

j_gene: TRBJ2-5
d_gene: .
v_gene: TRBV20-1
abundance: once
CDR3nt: TGCAGTGCTAGAGATATCGGAGGGAGCCCGGGAGAGACCCAGTACTTC
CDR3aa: CSARDIGGSPGETQYF

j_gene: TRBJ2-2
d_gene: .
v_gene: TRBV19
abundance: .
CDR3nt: TGTGCCAGTAGAGACGTGGGGGAGCTGTTTTTT
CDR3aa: CASRDVGELFF

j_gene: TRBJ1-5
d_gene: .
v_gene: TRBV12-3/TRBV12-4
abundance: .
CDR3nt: TGTGCCACCAGTTTGGCCGCCGATCAGCCCCAGCATTTT
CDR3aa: CATSLAADQPQHF

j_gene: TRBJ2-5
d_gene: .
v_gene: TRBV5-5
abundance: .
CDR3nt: TGCGCCAGCAGCCAACACGACGGGACCCAGTACTTC
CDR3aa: CASSQHDGTQYF

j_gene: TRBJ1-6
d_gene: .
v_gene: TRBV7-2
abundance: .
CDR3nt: TGTGCCAGCAGCTTAGGAAGGAGGGAATCACCCCTCCACTTT
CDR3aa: CASSLGRRESPLHF

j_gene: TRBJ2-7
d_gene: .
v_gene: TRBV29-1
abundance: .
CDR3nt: TGCAGCGTTTGGACCAACTACGAGCAGTACTTC
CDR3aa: CSVWTNYEQYF

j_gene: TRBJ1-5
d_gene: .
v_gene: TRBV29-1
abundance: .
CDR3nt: TGCAGCAGTGAATCGGGGAATCAGCCCCAGCATTTT
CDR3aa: CSSESGNQPQHF

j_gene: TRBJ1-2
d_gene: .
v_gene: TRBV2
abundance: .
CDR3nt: TGTGCCAGCAGACCCACTGGGGGACCTTATGGCTACACCTTC
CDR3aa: CASRPTGGPYGYTF

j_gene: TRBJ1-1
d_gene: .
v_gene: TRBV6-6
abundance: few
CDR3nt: TGTGCCAGCTTGACAGACCCTAGTAGGGAAGCTTTCTTT
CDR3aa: CASLTDPSREAFF

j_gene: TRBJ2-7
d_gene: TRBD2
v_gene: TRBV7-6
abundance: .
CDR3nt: TGTGCCAGCAGCTTAGGGGCGGGAGCCCCCTACGAGCAGTACTTC
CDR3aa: CASSLGAGAPYEQYF

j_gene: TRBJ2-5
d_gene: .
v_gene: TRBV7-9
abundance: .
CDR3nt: TGTGCCAGCAGTTTGCAGGGTTTTGACGAAGAGACCCAGTACTTC
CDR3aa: CASSLQGFDEETQYF

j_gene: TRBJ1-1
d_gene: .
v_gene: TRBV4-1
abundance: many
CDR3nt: TGCGCCAGCAGCCAAGATCCCTTGAGGGGTGAAGCTTTCTTT
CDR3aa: CASSQDPLRGEAFF

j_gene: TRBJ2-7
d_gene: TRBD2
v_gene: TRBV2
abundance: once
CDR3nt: TGTGCCAGCAGTCAGGGACTAGCGGGAAACTACGAGCAGTACTTC
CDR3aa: CASSQGLAGNYEQYF

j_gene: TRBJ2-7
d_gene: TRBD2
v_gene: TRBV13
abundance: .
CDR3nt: TGTGCCAGCAGCCCGAGGGGACTAGCGGGAGGATCTTGGGAGCAGTACTTC
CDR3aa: CASSPRGLAGGSWEQYF

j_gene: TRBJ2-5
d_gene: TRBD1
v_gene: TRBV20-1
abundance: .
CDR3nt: TGCAGTGCCCTGACCGGACAGGGGATAGAGACCCAGTACTTC
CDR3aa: CSALTGQGIETQYF

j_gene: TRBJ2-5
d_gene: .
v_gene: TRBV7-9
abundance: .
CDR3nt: TGTGCCAGCAGCACATACAGGGTAGGAGGGACCCAGTACTTC
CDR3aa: CASSTYRVGGTQYF

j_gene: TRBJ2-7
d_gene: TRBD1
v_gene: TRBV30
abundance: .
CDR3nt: TGTGCCTGGAGCGGAGGACAGGGGGCAAGTGAGCAGTACTTC
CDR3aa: CAWSGGQGASEQYF

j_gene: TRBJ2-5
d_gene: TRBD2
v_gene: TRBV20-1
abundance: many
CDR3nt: TGCAGTGCCCTCCCAAGCGGGACCCACCAAGAGACCCAGTACTTC
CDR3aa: CSALPSGTHQETQYF

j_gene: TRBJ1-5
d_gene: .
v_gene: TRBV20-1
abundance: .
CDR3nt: TGCAGTGCTAGAGTGTCAGGGCCCCAGCCCCAGCATTTT
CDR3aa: CSARVSGPQPQHF

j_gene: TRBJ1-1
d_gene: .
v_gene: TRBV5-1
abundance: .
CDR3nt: TGCGCCAGCAGCTTGGGCCGACACCGAAACACTGAAGCTTTCTTT
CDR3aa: CASSLGRHRNTEAFF

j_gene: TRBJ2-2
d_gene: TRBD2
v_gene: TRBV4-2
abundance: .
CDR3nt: TGTGCCAGCAGCCACTCCCTTGGGGGTGGACTAGGGGCGAACACCGGGGAGCTGTTTTTT
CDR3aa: CASSHSLGGGLGANTGELFF

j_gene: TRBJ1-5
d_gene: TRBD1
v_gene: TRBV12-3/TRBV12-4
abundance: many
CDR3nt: TGTGCCAGCAGTTACCGGGACAGCGATGTGCCCCAGCATTTT
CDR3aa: CASSYRDSDVPQHF

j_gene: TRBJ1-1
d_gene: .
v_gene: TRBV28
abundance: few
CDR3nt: TGTGCCAGCAGTTTCCTATTGGGCGCTGAAGCTTTCTTT
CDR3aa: CASSFLLGAEAFF

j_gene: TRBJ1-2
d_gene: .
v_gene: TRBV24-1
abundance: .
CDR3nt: TGTGCCACCAGTGCCCCCTATGGCTACACCTTC
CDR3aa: CATSAPYGYTF

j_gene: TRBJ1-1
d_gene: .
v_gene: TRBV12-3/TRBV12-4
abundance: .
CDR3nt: TGTGCCAGCACCCTAGGTGGGGGTGGGACTGAAGCTTTCTTT
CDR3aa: CASTLGGGGTEAFF

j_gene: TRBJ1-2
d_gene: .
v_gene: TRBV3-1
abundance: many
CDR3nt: TGTGCCAGCACACAGGGATATGGCTACACCTTC
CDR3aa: CASTQGYGYTF

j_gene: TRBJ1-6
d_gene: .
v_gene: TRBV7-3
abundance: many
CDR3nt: TGTGCCAGCAGCTTAGGAGGGGTTGGTTCACCCCTCCACTTT
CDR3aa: CASSLGGVGSPLHF

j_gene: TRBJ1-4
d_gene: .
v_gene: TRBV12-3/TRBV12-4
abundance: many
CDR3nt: TGTGCCAGCAGGAAGAGGGCTAATGAAAAACTGTTTTTT
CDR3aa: CASRKRANEKLFF

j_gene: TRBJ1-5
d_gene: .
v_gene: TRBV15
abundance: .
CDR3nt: TGTGCCACCAGCAGGGGTGAGGGTGATCGGCCCCAACATTTT
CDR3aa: CATSRGEGDRPQHF

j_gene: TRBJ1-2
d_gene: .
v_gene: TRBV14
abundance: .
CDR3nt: TGCGCCAGCAGCCAAGATCGGGGTTTTTACTATGGCTACACCTTC
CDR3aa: CASSQDRGFYYGYTF

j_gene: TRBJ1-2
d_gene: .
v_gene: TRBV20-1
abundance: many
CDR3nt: TGCAGTGCTTTCGACGGGACATATTATGGCTACACCTTC
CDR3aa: CSAFDGTYYGYTF

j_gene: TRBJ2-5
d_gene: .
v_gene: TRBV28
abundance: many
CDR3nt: TGTGCCAGCAGCTTAGGGGGCCAAGAGACCCAGTACTTC
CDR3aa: CASSLGGQETQYF

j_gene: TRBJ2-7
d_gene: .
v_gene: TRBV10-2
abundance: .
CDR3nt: TGCGCCAGCAGTGGGAACCCCCTTTACGAGCAGTACTTC
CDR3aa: CASSGNPLYEQYF

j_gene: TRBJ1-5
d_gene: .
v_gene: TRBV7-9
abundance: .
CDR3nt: TGTGCCAGCAGCTTAGATGGGACTAGCCGAGAGACCCAGCATTTT
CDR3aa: CASSLDGTSRETQHF

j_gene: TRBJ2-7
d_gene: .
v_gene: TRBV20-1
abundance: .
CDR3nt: TGCAGTGCTAGAAGCTTCCGGGACGAGGCCTACGAGCAGTACTTC
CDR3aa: CSARSFRDEAYEQYF

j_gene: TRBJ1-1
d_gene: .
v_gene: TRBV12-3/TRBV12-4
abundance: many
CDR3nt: TGTGCCAGCAGTTTGCGGGGGGTCACCCAAGCTTTCTTT
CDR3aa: CASSLRGVTQAFF

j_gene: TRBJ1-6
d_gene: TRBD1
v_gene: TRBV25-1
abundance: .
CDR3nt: TGTGCCAGTAGTACGCCACAGGGGGTGGCACCCCTCCACTTT
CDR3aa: CASSTPQGVAPLHF

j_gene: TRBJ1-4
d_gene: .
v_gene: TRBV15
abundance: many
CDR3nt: TGTGCCACCAGCAGAGATATCAGGGGTGAAAAACTGTTTTTT
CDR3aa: CATSRDIRGEKLFF

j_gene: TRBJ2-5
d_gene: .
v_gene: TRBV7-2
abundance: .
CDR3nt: TGTGCCTGGACACCCTTGGGGGGCCACCAAGAGACCCAGTACTTC
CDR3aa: CAWTPLGGHQETQYF

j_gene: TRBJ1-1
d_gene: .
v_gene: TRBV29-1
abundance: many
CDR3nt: TGCAGCGTCCGTGCGGCGGGGGCGTGGAGTATGAACACTGAAGCTTTCTTT
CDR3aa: CSVRAAGAWSMNTEAFF

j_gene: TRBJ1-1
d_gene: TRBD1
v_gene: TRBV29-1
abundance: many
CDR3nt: TGCAGCGTTGAGAGGGGGCAAGGCACTGAAGCTTTCTTT
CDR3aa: CSVERGQGTEAFF

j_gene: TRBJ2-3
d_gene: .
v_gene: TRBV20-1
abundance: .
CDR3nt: TGCAGTGTTGAGGGTCGAGTTGGCAATACGCAGTATTTT
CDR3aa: CSVEGRVGNTQYF

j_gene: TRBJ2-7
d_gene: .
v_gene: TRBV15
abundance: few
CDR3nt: TGTGCCACCAGCAGGGAAAGATGGGGGGATTGGGGATACGAGCAGTACTTC
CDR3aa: CATSRERWGDWGYEQYF

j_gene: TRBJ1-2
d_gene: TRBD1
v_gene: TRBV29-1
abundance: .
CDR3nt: TGCAGTTCACCGGGACAGACGAGCAACTATGGCTACACCTTC
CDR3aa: CSSPGQTSNYGYTF

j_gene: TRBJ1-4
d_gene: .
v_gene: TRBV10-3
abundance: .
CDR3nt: TGTGCCAGTAGCCCCTTGGACGGCCAATATGAAAAACTGTTTTTT
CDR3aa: CASSPLDGQYEKLFF